The T cell receptor (beta chain) under discussion was sequenced for a study of cytomegalovirus exposure and HLA in healthy donors. Points from the study as a whole: The authors reported that TCR beta sequences could predict HLA-A and HLA-B alleles. These predictions were accurate for most subjects in the first cohort. Specific recognition of CMV antigens was confirmed in vitro for a few chains (all CMV-associated). With DRB1 most and HLA-C fewest, TCR association rates differed between HLA loci in a later analysis.

PCR employed 60 Vbeta and 13 Jbeta primers. The repertoire was sequenced with immunoSEQ multiplex PCR; TCRdb's copy has only in-frame clones and lacks some. Of 160,000 or so clones listed, 70% to 80% were seen once; the top ten hold under 0.75%. A single count supports this clone. Its antigen is undetermined. Regarding donors, all were healthy bone marrow donors. CDR1 and CDR2 (germline): MNHNS, SASEGT. The V gene lost 6 bases and the J gene lost 7 bases, with 12 bases spanning the gap. The CDR3 runs to 12 residues. The sequencing sample was made of PBMCs. The chain carries TRBV6-1 and TRBJ1-1; D might be TRBD1 (6 bases). The TCR originated in a middle-aged woman in good health and CMV-seronegative. DNA of the CDR3: TGTGCCAGCAGACAGGGCCAGCGTGAAGCTTTCTTT. The encoded protein is CASRQGQREAFF.